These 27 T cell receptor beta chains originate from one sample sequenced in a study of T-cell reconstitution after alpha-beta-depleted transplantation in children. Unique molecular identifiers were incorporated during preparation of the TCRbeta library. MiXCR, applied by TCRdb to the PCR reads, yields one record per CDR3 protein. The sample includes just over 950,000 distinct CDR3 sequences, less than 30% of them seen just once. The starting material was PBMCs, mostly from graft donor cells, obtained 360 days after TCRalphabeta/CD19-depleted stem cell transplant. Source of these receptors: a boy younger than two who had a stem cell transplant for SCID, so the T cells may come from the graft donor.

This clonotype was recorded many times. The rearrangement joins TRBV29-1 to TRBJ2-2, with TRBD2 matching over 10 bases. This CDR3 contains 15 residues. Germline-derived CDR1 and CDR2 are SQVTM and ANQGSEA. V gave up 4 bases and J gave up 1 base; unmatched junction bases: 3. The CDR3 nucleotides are TGCAGCGTTGCCCGGACTAGCGGGAACACCGGGGAGCTGTTTTTT. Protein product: CSVARTSGNTGELFF.

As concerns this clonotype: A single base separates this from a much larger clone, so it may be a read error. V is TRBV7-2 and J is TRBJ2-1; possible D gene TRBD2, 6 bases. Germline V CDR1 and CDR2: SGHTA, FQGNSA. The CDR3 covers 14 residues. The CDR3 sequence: CVSSLVRGEVEQFF. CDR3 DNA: TGTGTCAGCAGCTTAGTGCGGGGAGAGGTTGAGCAGTTCTTC.

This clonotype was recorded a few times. CDR3 protein: CASRHQGLAVLAGELFF. CDR3 nucleotides: TGTGCCAGCAGACATCAGGGTCTAGCGGTGCTCGCCGGGGAGCTGTTTTTT. The rearrangement uses TRBV28 and TRBJ2-2; 7 positions match TRBD2. The germline V gene has CDR1 MDHEN and CDR2 SYDVKM. Trimming removed 6 bases from V and 6 bases from J; junction bases left unmatched: 16. The CDR3 spans 17 residues.

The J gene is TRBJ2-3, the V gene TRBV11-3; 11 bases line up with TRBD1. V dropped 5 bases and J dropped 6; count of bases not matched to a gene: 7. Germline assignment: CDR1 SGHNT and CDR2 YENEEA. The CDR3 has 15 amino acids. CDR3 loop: CASSPGTGGGDTQYF. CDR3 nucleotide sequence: TGTGCCAGCAGCCCCGGGACAGGGGGTGGCGATACGCAGTATTTT.

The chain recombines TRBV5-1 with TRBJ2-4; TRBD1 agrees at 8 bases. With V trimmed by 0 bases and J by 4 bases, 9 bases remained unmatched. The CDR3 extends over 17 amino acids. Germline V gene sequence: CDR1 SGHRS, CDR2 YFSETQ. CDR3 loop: CASSLVPGGASKNIQYF. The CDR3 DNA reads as TGCGCCAGCAGCTTGGTCCCAGGGGGCGCATCGAAAAACATTCAGTACTTC.

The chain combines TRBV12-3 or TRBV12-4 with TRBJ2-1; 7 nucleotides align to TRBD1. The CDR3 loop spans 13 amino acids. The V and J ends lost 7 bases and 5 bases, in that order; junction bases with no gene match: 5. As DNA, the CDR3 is TGTGCCAGCACCTGGACAGGCGACAATGAGCAGTTCTTC. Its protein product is CASTWTGDNEQFF.

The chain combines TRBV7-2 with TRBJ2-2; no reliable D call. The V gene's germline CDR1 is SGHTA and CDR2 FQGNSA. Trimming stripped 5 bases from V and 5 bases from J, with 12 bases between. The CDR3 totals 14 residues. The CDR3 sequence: CASSKGRRTGELFF. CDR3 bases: TGTGCCAGCAGCAAAGGACGGCGGACCGGGGAGCTGTTTTTT.

CDR3 loop: CASNRGQEETQYF. The CDR3 DNA is TGTGCCAGCAACCGTGGACAAGAAGAGACCCAGTACTTC. The chain links TRBV12-3 or TRBV12-4 to TRBJ2-5; possibly TRBD1 for D (5 bases). Trimming took 7 bases from V and 3 from J, leaving 12 bases between them. The CDR3 consists of 13 residues.

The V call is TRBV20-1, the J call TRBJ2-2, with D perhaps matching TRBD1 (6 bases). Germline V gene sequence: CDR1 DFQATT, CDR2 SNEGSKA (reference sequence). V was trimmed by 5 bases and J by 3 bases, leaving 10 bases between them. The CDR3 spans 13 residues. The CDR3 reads CSASPGDTGELFF. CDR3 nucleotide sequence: TGCAGTGCTTCCCCAGGGGACACCGGGGAGCTGTTTTTT.

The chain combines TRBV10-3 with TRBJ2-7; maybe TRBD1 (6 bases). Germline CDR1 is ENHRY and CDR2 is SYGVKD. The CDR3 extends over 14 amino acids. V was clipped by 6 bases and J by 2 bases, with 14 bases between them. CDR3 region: CAISPGTNTYEQYF. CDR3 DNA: TGTGCCATCAGCCCCGGGACAAACACCTACGAGCAGTACTTC.

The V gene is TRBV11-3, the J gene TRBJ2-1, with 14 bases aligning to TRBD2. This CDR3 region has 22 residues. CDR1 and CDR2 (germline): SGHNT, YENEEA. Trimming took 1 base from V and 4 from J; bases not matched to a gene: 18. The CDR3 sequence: CASSLGVPGLAGAPVDYNEQFF. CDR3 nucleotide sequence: TGTGCCAGCAGCTTAGGGGTTCCGGGACTAGCGGGGGCCCCCGTTGATTACAATGAGCAGTTCTTC.

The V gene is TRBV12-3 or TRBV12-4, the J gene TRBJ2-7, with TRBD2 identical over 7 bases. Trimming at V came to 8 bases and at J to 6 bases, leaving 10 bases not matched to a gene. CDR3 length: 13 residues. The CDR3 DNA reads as TGTGCCAGCGCTCCTGGACTAGATCTCGAGCAGTACTTC. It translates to CASAPGLDLEQYF.

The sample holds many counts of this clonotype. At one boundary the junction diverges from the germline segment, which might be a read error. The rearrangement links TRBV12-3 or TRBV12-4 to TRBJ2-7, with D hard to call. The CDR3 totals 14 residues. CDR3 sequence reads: CASSLGGLTYEQYF. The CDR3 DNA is TGTGCCAGCAGCTTAGGTGGGCTCACCTACGAGCAGTACTTC.

The CDR3 DNA is TGTGCCAGCAGCTTAGCGAGGTCCGCAGATACGCAGTATTTT. Amino acid sequence: CASSLARSADTQYF. The V gene is TRBV7-8, the J gene TRBJ2-3; D is undetermined. Trimming stripped 0 bases from V and 4 bases from J, with 8 bases between. The length of the CDR3 is 14 residues. Germline CDR1 is SGHVS and CDR2 is FQNEAQ.

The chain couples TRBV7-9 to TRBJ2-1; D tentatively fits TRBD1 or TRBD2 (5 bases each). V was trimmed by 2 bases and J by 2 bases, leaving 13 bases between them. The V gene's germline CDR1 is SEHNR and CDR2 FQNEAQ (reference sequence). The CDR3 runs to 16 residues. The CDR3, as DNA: TGTGCCAGCAGCTTATTGGGGGTTAAAACCTACAATGAGCAGTTCTTC. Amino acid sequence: CASSLLGVKTYNEQFF.

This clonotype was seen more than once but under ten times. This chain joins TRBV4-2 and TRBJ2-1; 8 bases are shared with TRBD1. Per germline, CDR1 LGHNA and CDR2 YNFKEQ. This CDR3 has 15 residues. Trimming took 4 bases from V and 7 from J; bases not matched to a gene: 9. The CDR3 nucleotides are TGTGCCAGCAGCCGAACTCGGACAGGGATGAATGAGCAGTTCTTC. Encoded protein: CASSRTRTGMNEQFF.

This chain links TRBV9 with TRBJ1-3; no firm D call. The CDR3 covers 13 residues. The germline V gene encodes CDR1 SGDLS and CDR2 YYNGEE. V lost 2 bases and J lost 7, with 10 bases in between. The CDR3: CASSVDIGNTIYF. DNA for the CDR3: TGTGCCAGCAGCGTGGATATTGGGAACACCATATATTTT.

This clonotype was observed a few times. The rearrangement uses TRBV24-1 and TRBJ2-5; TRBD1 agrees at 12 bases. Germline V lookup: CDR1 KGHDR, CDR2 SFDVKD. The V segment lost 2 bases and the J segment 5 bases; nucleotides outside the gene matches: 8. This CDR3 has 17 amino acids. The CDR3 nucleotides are TGTGCCACCAGTGATTCAACCGGGACAGGGGGCCGGGAGACCCAGTACTTC. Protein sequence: CATSDSTGTGGRETQYF.

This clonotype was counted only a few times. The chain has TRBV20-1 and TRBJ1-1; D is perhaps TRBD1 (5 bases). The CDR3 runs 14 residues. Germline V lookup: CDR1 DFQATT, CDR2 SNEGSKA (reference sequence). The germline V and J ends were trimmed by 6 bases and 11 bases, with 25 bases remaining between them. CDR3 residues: CSAQVGTLKGVAFF. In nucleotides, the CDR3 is TGCAGTGCCCAAGTCGGGACTCTAAAAGGGGTGGCTTTCTTT.

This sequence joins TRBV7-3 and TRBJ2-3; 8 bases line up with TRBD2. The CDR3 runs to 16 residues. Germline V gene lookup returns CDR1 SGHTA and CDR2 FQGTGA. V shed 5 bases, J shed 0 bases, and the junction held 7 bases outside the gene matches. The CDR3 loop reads CASSLGSSGSTDTQYF. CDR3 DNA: TGTGCCAGCAGCCTAGGCTCTAGCGGGAGCACAGATACGCAGTATTTT.

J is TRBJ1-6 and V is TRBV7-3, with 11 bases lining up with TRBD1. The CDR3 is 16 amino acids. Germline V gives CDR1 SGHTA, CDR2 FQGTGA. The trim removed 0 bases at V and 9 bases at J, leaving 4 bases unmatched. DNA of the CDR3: TGTGCCAGCAGCTTAACCTCCGGGACAGGGGGTTCACCCCTCCACTTT. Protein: CASSLTSGTGGSPLHF.

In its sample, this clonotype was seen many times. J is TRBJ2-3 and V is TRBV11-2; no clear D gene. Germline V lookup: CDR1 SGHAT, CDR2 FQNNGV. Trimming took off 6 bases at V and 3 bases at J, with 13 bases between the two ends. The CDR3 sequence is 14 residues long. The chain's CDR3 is CASSSTDRTDTQYF. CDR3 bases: TGTGCCAGCAGTTCTACGGACCGTACAGATACGCAGTATTTT. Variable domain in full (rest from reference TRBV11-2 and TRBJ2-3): EAGVAQSPRYKIIEKRQSVAFWCNPISGHATLYWYQQILGQGPKLLIQFQNNGVVDDSQLPKDRFSAERLKGVDSTLKIQPAKLEDSAVYLCASSSTDRTDTQYFGPGTRLTVL.

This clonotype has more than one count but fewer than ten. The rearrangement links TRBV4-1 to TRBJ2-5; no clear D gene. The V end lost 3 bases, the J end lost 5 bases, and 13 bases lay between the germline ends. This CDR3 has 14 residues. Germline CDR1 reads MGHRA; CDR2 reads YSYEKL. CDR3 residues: CASSHGSMGETQYF. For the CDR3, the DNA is TGCGCCAGCAGCCATGGTAGCATGGGCGAGACCCAGTACTTC.

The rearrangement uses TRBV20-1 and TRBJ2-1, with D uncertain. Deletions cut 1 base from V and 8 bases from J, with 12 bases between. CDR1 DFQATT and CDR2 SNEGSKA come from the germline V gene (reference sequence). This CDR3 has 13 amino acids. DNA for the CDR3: TGCAGTGCTAGAGGCTCGGAACGCTATGAGCAGTTCTTC. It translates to CSARGSERYEQFF.

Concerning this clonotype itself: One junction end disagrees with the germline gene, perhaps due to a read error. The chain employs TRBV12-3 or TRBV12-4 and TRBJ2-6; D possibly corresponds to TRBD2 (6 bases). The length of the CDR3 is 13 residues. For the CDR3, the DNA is TGTGCCAGCAGTTTAGGCGGGGCCAAAGTCCTGACTTTC. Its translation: CASSLGGAKVLTF.

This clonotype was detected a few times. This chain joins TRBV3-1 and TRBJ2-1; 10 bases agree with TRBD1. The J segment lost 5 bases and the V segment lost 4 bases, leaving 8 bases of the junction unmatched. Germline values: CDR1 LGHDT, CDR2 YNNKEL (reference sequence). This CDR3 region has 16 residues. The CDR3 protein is CASSRQDRGHNNEQFF. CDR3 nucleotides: TGTGCCAGCAGCCGGCAAGACAGGGGGCACAACAATGAGCAGTTCTTC.

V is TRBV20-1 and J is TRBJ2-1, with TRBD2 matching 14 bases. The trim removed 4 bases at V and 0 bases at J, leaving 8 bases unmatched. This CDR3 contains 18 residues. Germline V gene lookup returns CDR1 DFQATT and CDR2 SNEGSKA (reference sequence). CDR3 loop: CSAIMTSGGAGSYNEQFF. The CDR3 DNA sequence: TGCAGTGCTATAATGACTAGCGGGGGGGCCGGCTCCTACAATGAGCAGTTCTTC.